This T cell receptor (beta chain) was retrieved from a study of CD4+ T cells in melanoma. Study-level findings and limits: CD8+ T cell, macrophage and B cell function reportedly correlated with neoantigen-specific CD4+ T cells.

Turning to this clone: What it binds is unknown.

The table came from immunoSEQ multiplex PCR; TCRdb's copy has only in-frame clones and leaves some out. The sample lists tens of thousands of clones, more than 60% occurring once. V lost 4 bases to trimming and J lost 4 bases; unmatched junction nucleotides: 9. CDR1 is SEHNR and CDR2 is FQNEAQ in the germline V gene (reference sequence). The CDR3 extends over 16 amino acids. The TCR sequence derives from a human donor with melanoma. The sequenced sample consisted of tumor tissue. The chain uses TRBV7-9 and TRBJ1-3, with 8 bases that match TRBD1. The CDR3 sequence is CASSYTGQERGNTIYF. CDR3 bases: TGTGCCAGCAGCTACACGGGACAGGAGAGGGGAAACACCATATATTTT.